This TCR beta chain was captured by sequencing in a study of T cells in Graves' hyperthyroidism and ophthalmopathy. Exclusion followed for patients with uncontrolled infection, other autoimmune disease, pregnancy or lactation. The study based diagnoses on clinical symptoms, serum thyroxine and TRAb, thyroid ultrasound and orbital computed tomography. The PBMCs studied were ones that came from about 10 ml fresh peripheral blood. Study-level results: Blood shared most expanded thyroid clonotypes above 0.001.

With regard to this clonotype: Its matching antigen is unknown.

Template material for amplifying TCR beta CDR3 regions consisted of RNA transcripts. The study used the HTBI primer set for a first-round RT-PCR of the TCR CDR3. TCRdb itself ran the multiplex PCR reads through MiXCR, one entry per CDR3 protein. The table records fewer than 400,000 distinct CDR3 sequences, 25% of them present only once. Germline loops: CDR1 SGHDT, CDR2 YYEEEE. The CDR3 is 13 amino acids. Trimming stripped 5 bases from V and 7 bases from J, with 16 bases between. Material: blood. The TCR sequence derives from a man aged 50-59 years with Graves' hyperthyroidism. The chain uses TRBV5-6 and TRBJ2-7; possible D gene TRBD1, 6 bases. CDR3: CASSQQGPWEQYF. DNA of the CDR3: TGTGCCAGCAGTCAACAGGGCCCCTGGGAGCAGTACTTC.